The 32 T cell receptor beta chains listed next were all sequenced from one sample in a study of T-cell memory formation after mild COVID-19. A single record per CDR3 protein comes from TCRdb applying MiXCR to the 5' RACE reads. Seen here are about 250,000 distinct CDR3 sequences, approximately 15% observed once, and the top ten hold 2.1%. Material: PBMCs or a T cell subset sorted from them (not recorded which). Source of these receptors: an adult woman who had mild COVID-19 (a few samples of this study predate the infection). Cell type and time point are not known.

The chain joins TRBV29-1 to TRBJ2-6; the D gene is possibly TRBD2 (5 bases). V lost 6 bases to trimming and J lost 2 bases, with 11 bases between them. CDR3 length equals 14 residues. The germline CDR1 and CDR2 sequences are SQVTM and ANQGSEA. The CDR3 nucleotides are TGCAGCGTCTCGGGGTCCGCTGGGGCCAACGTCCTGACTTTC. It specifies CSVSGSAGANVLTF.

This clonotype has more than one count but fewer than ten. The CDR3 spells CAWSWAPVYNEQFF. In nucleotides, the CDR3 is TGTGCCTGGAGCTGGGCCCCAGTCTACAATGAGCAGTTCTTC. This sequence joins TRBV30 and TRBJ2-1; D is unresolved. The CDR3 is 14 amino acids. The germline V and J ends were trimmed by 3 bases and 3 bases, with 12 bases remaining between them. Germline assignment: CDR1 GTSNPN and CDR2 SVGIG (reference sequence).

This clonotype was observed a handful of times. The V gene is TRBV7-3, the J gene TRBJ2-5; D is perhaps TRBD2 (5 bases). The germline CDR1 and CDR2 sequences are SGHTA and FQGTGA. The ends were cut back, 1 base at V and 4 bases at J, with 10 bases in the middle. The CDR3 spans 14 residues. DNA for the CDR3: TGTGCCAGCAGCTTAAGTTCTAGCCGAGAGACCCAGTACTTC. This sequence encodes CASSLSSSRETQYF.

This clonotype was observed a single time. This sequence joins TRBV12-3 or TRBV12-4 and TRBJ1-6; D unclear. The V end was cut by 3 bases, the J end by 7 bases, with 4 bases between. The CDR3 spans 12 residues. The CDR3 nucleotides read TGTGCCAGCAGTTTCGCCAATTCACCCCTCCACTTT. Its protein product is CASSFANSPLHF.

This clonotype was detected only a few times. The V and J genes are TRBV7-2 and TRBJ2-7; 9 bases fit TRBD2. Trimming took 1 base from V and 2 from J; bases not matched to a gene: 3. Looked up from germline, CDR1 is SGHTA and CDR2 is FQGNSA. The CDR3 runs to 15 residues. CDR3 DNA: TGTGCCAGCAGCTTAGATGCGGGAGGGCCCTACGAGCAGTACTTC. This codes for CASSLDAGGPYEQYF.

V and J are TRBV20-1 and TRBJ1-1; D call uncertain. V was trimmed by 3 bases and J by 3 bases, leaving 14 bases between them. Germline values: CDR1 DFQATT, CDR2 SNEGSKA (reference sequence). The CDR3 length is 14 residues. CDR3 residues: CSASNRAAYTEAFF. The CDR3 DNA reads TGCAGTGCTAGTAATAGGGCGGCCTACACTGAAGCTTTCTTT.

This clonotype was recorded a few times. The V and J genes are TRBV7-9 and TRBJ1-4; D is perhaps TRBD1 (5 bases). CDR3 size: 14 residues. V was trimmed by 5 bases and J by 5 bases, leaving 12 bases between them. CDR1 and CDR2 from the germline V gene are SEHNR and FQNEAQ (reference sequence). CDR3 sequence reads: CASSPGWTNEKLFF. CDR3 sequence (DNA): TGTGCCAGCAGCCCAGGATGGACAAATGAAAAACTGTTTTTT.

This clonotype turned up a few times. The CDR3 protein is CASSWGAGYGNQPQHF. The DNA for the CDR3 is TGTGCCAGCAGTTGGGGGGCAGGGTATGGTAATCAGCCCCAGCATTTT. This chain uses TRBV6-6 with TRBJ1-5; a weak D match, TRBD1 (6 bases). The CDR3 has 16 amino acids. V was clipped by 4 bases and J by 4 bases, with 17 bases between them. The germline V gene encodes CDR1 MNHNY and CDR2 SVGAGI (reference sequence).

There are many counts of this clonotype. The rearrangement links TRBV20-1 to TRBJ2-4, with 7 bases identical to TRBD1. This CDR3 has 14 amino acids. Germline V gene lookup returns CDR1 DFQATT and CDR2 SNEGSKA (reference sequence). Losses at the gene ends were 4 bases for V and 5 bases for J; bases not matched to a gene: 8. The CDR3 sequence is CSAIEGTAQNIQYF. In DNA, the CDR3 is TGCAGTGCTATTGAGGGGACAGCACAAAACATTCAGTACTTC.

This chain connects TRBV7-8 to TRBJ2-1; perhaps TRBD2 as D (6 bases). Trimming left V 5 bases short and J 6 bases short, with 20 bases between. The CDR3 is made up of 16 amino acids. Germline V lookup: CDR1 SGHVS, CDR2 FQNEAQ. The CDR3 sequence: CASSRTPRLVSNEQFF. CDR3 nucleotides: TGTGCCAGCAGCCGCACGCCTCGACTAGTCTCCAATGAGCAGTTCTTC.

This clonotype was observed a few times. Sequence at one end of the junction differs from germline and may be a read error. The chain has TRBV29-1 and TRBJ2-2, with a weak D call TRBD2 (5 bases). Looked up from germline, CDR1 is SQVTM and CDR2 is ANQGSEA. The CDR3 consists of 13 residues. The CDR3 spells CSVEVRVTGEMFF. CDR3 DNA: TGCAGCGTTGAAGTCCGGGTTACCGGGGAGATGTTTTTT.

This clonotype was detected only a few times. J is TRBJ1-4 and V is TRBV6-6; D perhaps matches TRBD1 (6 bases). The CDR3 consists of 17 residues. V was clipped by 2 bases and J by 4 bases, with 17 bases between them. CDR1 and CDR2 (germline): MNHNY, SVGAGI (reference sequence). CDR3 sequence reads: CASSYPKTGTINEKLFF. The CDR3, as DNA: TGTGCCAGCAGTTACCCAAAAACCGGGACAATTAATGAAAAACTGTTTTTT.

The chain carries TRBV7-2 and TRBJ2-7; D is undetermined. With 5 bases removed from V and 4 bases from J, the gap between germline ends came to 12 bases. The V gene's germline CDR1 is SGHTA and CDR2 FQGNSA. CDR3 length: 13 amino acids. The CDR3 DNA sequence: TGTGCCAGCAGCCCCCCGGTGGTGTACGAGCAGTACTTC. Its translation: CASSPPVVYEQYF.

In its sample, this clonotype was seen a few times. V gene TRBV4-1 combines with J gene TRBJ2-1; TRBD2 agrees at 12 bases. Germline V gene data show CDR1 as MGHRA and CDR2 as YSYEKL. The CDR3 runs to 15 residues. The ends lost 5 bases at V and 8 bases at J; junction bases unmatched: 7. The CDR3 bases are TGCGCCAGCAGCGCACTAGCGGGGGGCCTGGATGAGCAGTTCTTC. Translated: CASSALAGGLDEQFF.

The rearrangement uses TRBV20-1 and TRBJ1-5, with D possibly matching TRBD1 (5 bases). The CDR3 is made up of 15 amino acids. Germline assignment: CDR1 DFQATT and CDR2 SNEGSKA (reference sequence). V shed 0 bases and J shed 5 bases, with 14 bases lying between them. Written as DNA, the CDR3 is TGCAGTGCTAGAGAGGCAGGGAAGAGAGATCAGCCCCAGCATTTT. This translates into CSAREAGKRDQPQHF.

This chain links TRBV19 with TRBJ1-6; 10 positions match TRBD1. Unmatched junction bases numbered 1, after V lost 5 bases and J lost 9 bases. This CDR3 is 13 amino acids long. From germline, CDR1 is LNHDA and CDR2 SQIVND (reference sequence). The CDR3 region is CASSGTGVSPLHF. CDR3 nucleotides: TGTGCCAGTAGTGGGACAGGGGTTTCACCCCTCCACTTT.

This clonotype came up many times. The V call is TRBV6-6, the J call TRBJ2-7, with D uncertain. V was trimmed by 2 bases and J by 6 bases, leaving 11 bases between them. CDR1 is MNHNY and CDR2 is SVGAGI in the germline V gene (reference sequence). The CDR3 contains 13 residues. CDR3 sequence: CASSYGSLGEQYF. CDR3 in DNA: TGTGCCAGCAGTTACGGTTCCCTTGGCGAGCAGTACTTC.

This clonotype has just a few counts. The chain links TRBV3-1 to TRBJ1-1, with D possibly matching TRBD1 (5 bases). Trimming cost V 0 bases and J 5 bases, with 10 bases left between them. Germline-derived CDR1 and CDR2 are LGHDT and YNNKEL (reference sequence). The CDR3 totals 14 residues. The CDR3 region has the DNA TGTGCCAGCAGCCAAGAGGGGGGTTTGACTGAAGCTTTCTTT. Its translation: CASSQEGGLTEAFF.

This clonotype was seen ten or more times. This rearrangement joins TRBV7-2 to TRBJ2-7; 7 nucleotides agree with TRBD1. V dropped 5 bases and J dropped 4; count of bases not matched to a gene: 5. There are 13 residues in the CDR3. Germline CDR1 is SGHTA and CDR2 is FQGNSA. The CDR3 reads CASSMGQRYEQYF. CDR3 DNA: TGTGCCAGCAGCATGGGACAGAGATACGAGCAGTACTTC.

Only a few counts were recorded for this clonotype. This chain uses TRBV20-1 with TRBJ2-3; 8 positions agree with TRBD1. Trimming removed 3 bases from V and 8 bases from J; junction bases left unmatched: 7. The CDR3 totals 13 residues. The germline V gene encodes CDR1 DFQATT and CDR2 SNEGSKA (reference sequence). CDR3 amino acids: CSARDRVKATQYF. The CDR3 nucleotides are TGCAGTGCTAGGGACAGGGTCAAGGCTACGCAGTATTTT.

The gene calls are TRBV19 and TRBJ2-3; 7 bases are a match to TRBD1. V shed 5 bases, J shed 5 bases, and the junction held 4 bases outside the gene matches. The CDR3 covers 13 residues. CDR1 is LNHDA and CDR2 is SQIVND in the germline V gene (reference sequence). CDR3 residues: CASSDREGDTQYF. CDR3 in DNA: TGTGCCAGTAGTGACAGGGAAGGAGATACGCAGTATTTT.

The rearrangement links TRBV18 to TRBJ2-7, with TRBD1 as a possible D gene (6 bases). The CDR3 sequence is 13 residues long. The ends were cut back, 2 bases at V and 4 bases at J, with 9 bases in the middle. The germline CDR1 and CDR2 sequences are KGHSH and LQKENI. The CDR3 DNA reads TGTGCCAGCTCACCAGGGGGCGAGTACGAGCAGTACTTC. This codes for CASSPGGEYEQYF.

The table lists this clonotype with a few counts. The chain recombines TRBV4-2 with TRBJ2-6, with TRBD2 identical over 10 bases. Germline CDR1 is LGHNA and CDR2 is YNFKEQ. Germline trimming cut 0 bases from V and 2 bases from J; bases unmatched to any gene: 4. The CDR3 consists of 18 residues. CDR3 region: CASSQESGRAPGANVLTF. DNA for the CDR3: TGTGCCAGCAGCCAAGAAAGCGGGAGGGCCCCTGGGGCCAACGTCCTGACTTTC.

This clonotype has just a few counts. The chain couples TRBV11-3 to TRBJ2-1; unclear D gene. CDR1 and CDR2 (germline): SGHNT, YENEEA. Trimming cost V 1 base and J 9 bases, with 4 bases left between them. This CDR3 is 11 amino acids long. In DNA form, the CDR3 reads TGTGCCAGCAGCTTAGGGGCTGAGCAGTTCTTC. Its translation is CASSLGAEQFF.

The chain combines TRBV29-1 with TRBJ1-3; TRBD1 is a possible D gene (6 bases). This CDR3 comprises 14 residues. Germline V gene lookup returns CDR1 SQVTM and CDR2 ANQGSEA. The V end lost 5 bases, the J end lost 0 bases, and 11 bases lay between the germline ends. The CDR3 sequence is CSVLYRASGNTIYF. Written as DNA, the CDR3 is TGCAGCGTTTTATACAGGGCCTCTGGAAACACCATATATTTT.

The V call is TRBV24-1, the J call TRBJ2-1; D gene unclear. This CDR3 region has 13 residues. V was pared by 9 bases and J by 5 bases, with 13 bases between. Germline loops: CDR1 KGHDR, CDR2 SFDVKD. The CDR3 sequence is CATLVQAHNEQFF. The CDR3 region has the DNA TGTGCCACCTTGGTGCAGGCCCACAATGAGCAGTTCTTC.

This clonotype was picked up a small number of times. The V gene is TRBV5-6, the J gene TRBJ1-2; the D gene is possibly TRBD1 (5 bases). The V end lost 4 bases, the J end lost 6 bases, and 25 bases lay between the germline ends. The CDR3 has 17 amino acids. Germline lookup yields CDR1 SGHDT and CDR2 YYEEEE. The CDR3 loop reads CASSQTGLGRDPNGYTF. The CDR3 coding sequence is TGTGCCAGCAGCCAAACAGGTCTCGGACGTGACCCAAATGGCTACACCTTC. Full variable domain (missing parts from reference TRBV5-6 and TRBJ1-2): DAGVTQSPTHLIKTRGQQVTLRCSPKSGHDTVSWYQQALGQGPQFIFQYYEEEERQRGNFPDRFSGHQFPNYSSELNVNALLLGDSALYLCASSQTGLGRDPNGYTFGSGTRLTVV.

This clonotype was seen repeatedly, ten times or more. V is TRBV6-2 or TRBV6-3 and J is TRBJ2-7; 7 nucleotides match TRBD2. The CDR3 totals 13 residues. Per the germline V gene, CDR1 is MNHEY and CDR2 is SVGEGT. J gave up 5 bases and V 8 bases, and 9 bases lay outside the gene matches. CDR3 nucleotides: TGTGCCAGCCGGCGGGCTAGCGGAGACGAGCAGTACTTC. Protein product: CASRRASGDEQYF.

The chain carries TRBV29-1 and TRBJ1-1; 7 bases fit TRBD1. Germline loops: CDR1 SQVTM, CDR2 ANQGSEA. V lost 6 bases, J lost 2 bases, and 6 bases stayed unmatched. This CDR3 has 13 residues. The CDR3 reads CSVQKGGNTEAFF. As DNA, the CDR3 is TGCAGCGTCCAGAAAGGGGGCAACACTGAAGCTTTCTTT.

The V call is TRBV24-1, the J call TRBJ2-2; 11 bases line up with TRBD2. Losses at the gene ends were 4 bases for V and 1 base for J; bases not matched to a gene: 4. Per the germline V gene, CDR1 is KGHDR and CDR2 is SFDVKD. The CDR3 sequence is 17 residues long. The CDR3 is CATSDPGTSGNTGELFF. In nucleotides, the CDR3 is TGTGCCACCAGTGACCCCGGGACTAGCGGGAACACCGGGGAGCTGTTTTTT.

This clonotype appeared a single time. A junction boundary mismatches the germline segment, possibly from a read error. The V gene is TRBV7-7, the J gene TRBJ2-1, with 13 positions matching TRBD2. The CDR3 length is 16 residues. The V gene's germline CDR1 is SSHAT and CDR2 FNYEAQ (reference sequence). CDR3 sequence: CASSLRGLAGVHEQFF. The CDR3 DNA reads as TGTGCTAGCAGCCTCCGAGGACTAGCGGGAGTTCATGAGCAGTTCTTC.

V is TRBV21-1 and J is TRBJ2-7; whether TRBD2, the table's D call, matches the DNA was not checked. TRBV21-1 is a pseudogene locus. The CDR3 is 16 amino acids. The CDR3 spells CASSKDGLAGADEQYF. Written as DNA, the CDR3 is TGTGCCAGCAGCAAAGATGGGCTAGCGGGAGCGGACGAGCAGTACTTC.